The present T cell receptor beta chain was sequenced within a study of cytomegalovirus exposure and HLA in healthy donors. Germline CDR1 KGHSH, CDR2 LQKENI. Trimming left V 6 bases short and J 4 bases short, with 12 bases between. The CDR3 contains 13 residues. The PCR had 60 Vbeta and 13 Jbeta primers. Data came from immunoSEQ multiplex PCR; TCRdb stores just in-frame clones and leaves some out. The sample holds 170,000 or so clones, approximately 78% seen once. J is TRBJ1-1 and V is TRBV18; maybe TRBD1 (5 bases). The sequencing sample was made of PBMCs. The TCR originated in a woman aged 50 to 60 in good health and CMV-seropositive. The CDR3 DNA is TGTGCCAGCTCCCGTGGGACTCTCACTGAAGCTTTCTTT. Its protein product is CASSRGTLTEAFF.